The source of this T cell receptor beta chain is a study of blood T cell repertoires in COVID-19. Study background: The origin of the acute and convalescent COVID-19 samples was the United States, Italy and Spain. T cells, B-cell-depleted T cells, or PBMCs provided the cDNA or gDNA that served as material.

The trim removed 5 bases at V and 8 bases at J, leaving 12 bases unmatched. Germline-derived CDR1 and CDR2 are SEHNR and FQNEAQ (reference sequence). The CDR3 loop spans 15 amino acids. Enrolled during active infection, Seattle patients were then followed longitudinally. Original data processing: Scientists estimated how many nucleated cells there were by amplifying reference gene primers. Clones were read by immunoSEQ multiplex PCR, and TCRdb kept only the in-frame ones, dropping some. V, J and clone size derive from that table, while D and trimming were established from the DNA sequence. The table lists about 57,000 clones, around 90% of them singletons.

The sample taken for sequencing was peripheral blood. The V gene is TRBV7-9, the J gene TRBJ1-2, with 9 bases matching TRBD1. This TCR derives from a woman of 80 years or more with COVID-19, enrolled during active disease. The CDR3 here is CASSPQGAGWRGYTF. In nucleotides, the CDR3 is TGTGCCAGCAGCCCACAGGGGGCAGGGTGGAGAGGCTACACCTTC.